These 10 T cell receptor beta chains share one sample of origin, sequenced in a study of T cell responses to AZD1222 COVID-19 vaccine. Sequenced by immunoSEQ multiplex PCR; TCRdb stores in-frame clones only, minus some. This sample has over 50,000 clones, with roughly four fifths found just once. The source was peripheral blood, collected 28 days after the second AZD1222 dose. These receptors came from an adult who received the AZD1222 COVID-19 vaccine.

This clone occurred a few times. The CDR3 DNA sequence: TGCGCCAGCAGCCTCCACTGGGGCAGCAACTACGAGCAGTACTTC. Translation: CASSLHWGSNYEQYF. The chain uses TRBV4-1 and TRBJ2-7, with D maybe TRBD1 (5 bases). The germline V gene has CDR1 MGHRA and CDR2 YSYEKL. V shed 4 bases and J shed 3 bases, with 16 bases lying between them. This CDR3 spans 15 amino acids.

The CDR3 loop is CASSQAGQGARTEAFF. As DNA, the CDR3 is TGCGCCAGCAGCCAAGCTGGGCAGGGAGCAAGGACTGAAGCTTTCTTT. The J gene is TRBJ1-1, the V gene TRBV4-1; D is perhaps TRBD1 (5 bases). CDR3 length: 16 residues. Trimming took 1 base from V and 5 from J, leaving 17 bases between them. CDR1 is MGHRA and CDR2 is YSYEKL in the germline V gene.

The CDR3 nucleotides read TGTGCCAGTCAGGACAGGACTAAGAATACCCAGTACTTC. Its translation: CASQDRTKNTQYF. The V gene is TRBV19, the J gene TRBJ2-5; a weak D match, TRBD1 (7 bases). Germline V gene data show CDR1 as LNHDA and CDR2 as SQIVND (reference sequence). This CDR3 is built from 13 residues. Trimming shortened V by 8 bases and J by 8 bases, and 18 bases separated the two germline ends.

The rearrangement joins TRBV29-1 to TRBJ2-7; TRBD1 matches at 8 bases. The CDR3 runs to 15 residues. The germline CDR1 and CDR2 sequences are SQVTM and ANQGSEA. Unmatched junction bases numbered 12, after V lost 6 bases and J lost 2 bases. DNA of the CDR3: TGCAGCGTGAAAGGACAGGGCGCCGGAACCTACGAGCAGTACTTC. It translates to CSVKGQGAGTYEQYF.

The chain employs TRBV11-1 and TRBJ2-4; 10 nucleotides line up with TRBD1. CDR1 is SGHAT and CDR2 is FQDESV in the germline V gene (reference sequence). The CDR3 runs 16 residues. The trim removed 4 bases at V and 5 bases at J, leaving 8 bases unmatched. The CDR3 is CASSSAGTGVENIQYF. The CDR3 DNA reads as TGTGCCAGCAGCTCGGCCGGGACAGGGGTCGAAAACATTCAGTACTTC.

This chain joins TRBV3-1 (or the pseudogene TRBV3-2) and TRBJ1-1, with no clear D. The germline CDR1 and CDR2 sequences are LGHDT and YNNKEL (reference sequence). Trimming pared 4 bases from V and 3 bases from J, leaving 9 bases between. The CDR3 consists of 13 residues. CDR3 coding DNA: TGTGCCAGCAGCCTATCGGGGTACACTGAAGCTTTCTTT. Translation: CASSLSGYTEAFF.

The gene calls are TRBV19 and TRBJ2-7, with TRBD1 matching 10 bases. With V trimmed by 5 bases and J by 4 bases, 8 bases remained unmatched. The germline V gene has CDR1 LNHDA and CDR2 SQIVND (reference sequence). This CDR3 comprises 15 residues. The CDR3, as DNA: TGTGCCAGTAGTTCAGCCGGGACAGGGGAATACGAGCAGTACTTC. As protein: CASSSAGTGEYEQYF.

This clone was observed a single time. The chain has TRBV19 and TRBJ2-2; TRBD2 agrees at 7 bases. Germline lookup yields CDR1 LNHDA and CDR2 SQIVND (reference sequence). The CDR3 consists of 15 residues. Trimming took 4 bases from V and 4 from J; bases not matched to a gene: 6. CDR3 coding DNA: TGTGCCAGTAGTAGGGGGGAGCGGGGCACCGGGGAGCTGTTTTTT. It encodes CASSRGERGTGELFF.

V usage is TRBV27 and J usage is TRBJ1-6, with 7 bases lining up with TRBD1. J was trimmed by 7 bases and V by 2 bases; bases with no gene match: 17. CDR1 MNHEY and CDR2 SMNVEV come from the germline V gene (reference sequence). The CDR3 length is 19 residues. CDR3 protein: CASSLEPVVGRGSNSPLHF. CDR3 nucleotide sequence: TGTGCCAGCAGTTTAGAACCGGTAGTAGGCAGGGGGTCAAATTCACCCCTCCACTTT.

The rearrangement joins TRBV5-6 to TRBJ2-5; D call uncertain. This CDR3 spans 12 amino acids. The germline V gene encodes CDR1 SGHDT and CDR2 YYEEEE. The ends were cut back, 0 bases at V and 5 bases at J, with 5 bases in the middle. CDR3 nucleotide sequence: TGTGCCAGCAGCTTGGCCAGCGAGACCCAGTACTTC. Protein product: CASSLASETQYF.